The 28 T cell receptor beta chains below come from one sample, sequenced in a study of T cell clusters in autoimmune cytopenias. One tube held mixed TRB-A and TRB-B primer pools for touch-down PCR. TCRdb re-called the multiplex PCR reads; every CDR3 protein appears as one record, without DNA. Its table lists about 3,400 distinct CDR3 sequences. Each sample's input was roughly 270 ng genomic DNA, 35,000 to 40,000 genome equivalents. What was sequenced was peripheral blood. The source is a human donor with an autoimmune cytopenia, with autoimmune hepatitis or in good health (not recorded which).

The chain joins TRBV5-1 to TRBJ2-7. The CDR3 runs to 13 residues. Germline assignment: CDR1 SGHRS and CDR2 YFSETQ. CDR3: CASSLDTRYEQYF.

By frequency, this clonotype registers medium-sized. The V and J genes are TRBV11-1 and TRBJ1-2; with no DNA, the TCRdb D assignment of TRBD1 cannot be verified. The CDR3 totals 15 residues. Germline V gene lookup returns CDR1 SGHAT and CDR2 FQDESV (reference sequence). CDR3 residues: CASSSLSRTGNGYTF.

V usage is TRBV6-1 and J usage is TRBJ1-1; TCRdb's D gene call, TRBD1, goes unchecked for lack of DNA. CDR3 length: 13 residues. Germline values: CDR1 MNHNS, CDR2 SASEGT. The CDR3 region is CASSESGGTEAFF.

According to its frequency, this clonotype is medium-sized. The rearrangement joins TRBV20-1 to TRBJ2-1; TCRdb's assignment of TRBD2 cannot be checked, as there is no DNA. Looked up from germline, CDR1 is DFQATT and CDR2 is SNEGSKA (reference sequence). The CDR3 has 15 residues. The CDR3 here is CTLRGSGTSYNEQFF.

V is TRBV6-5 and J is TRBJ2-7. CDR1 and CDR2 (germline): MNHEY, SVGAGI. CDR3 length equals 14 residues. CDR3 residues: CASSFTFRAYEQYF.

Its frequency marks this clonotype as medium-sized. The chain uses TRBV6-5 and TRBJ1-6; as DNA is missing, the TRBD1 call by TCRdb cannot be tested. The CDR3 runs 15 residues. In germline, CDR1 is MNHEY, CDR2 SVGAGI. The CDR3 loop reads CASSQDRGWNSPLHF.

The chain uses TRBV28 and TRBJ2-7; TCRdb calls TRBD1, which cannot be checked without DNA. The CDR3 consists of 15 residues. Germline values: CDR1 MDHEN, CDR2 SYDVKM. The CDR3: CASSYPGQGVKEQYF.

Frequency places this clonotype as medium-sized. The genes are TRBV19 and TRBJ2-1; TCRdb lists TRBD1, though no DNA is available to test this call. The CDR3 totals 15 residues. Germline lookup yields CDR1 LNHDA and CDR2 SQIVND (reference sequence). The CDR3: CASSPYLRGDNEQFF.

Judged by frequency, this clonotype is medium-sized. This chain connects TRBV6-4 to TRBJ1-4. Germline assignment: CDR1 MRHNA and CDR2 SNTAGT. There are 15 residues in the CDR3. The CDR3 region is CASSLTSLGGEKLFF.

This clonotype is classed as medium-sized (0.01 to 0.1%) by frequency. The CDR3 sequence: CSASDRRDTGLAQPQHF. V gene TRBV20-1 combines with J gene TRBJ1-5; checking the TCRdb D call of TRBD1 is not possible without DNA. CDR3 length: 17 amino acids. CDR1 and CDR2 from the germline V gene are DFQATT and SNEGSKA (reference sequence).

The CDR3 reads CAISELGADTQYF. The genes are TRBV10-3 and TRBJ2-3. Germline V CDR1 and CDR2: ENHRY, SYGVKD. The CDR3 covers 13 residues.

V gene TRBV5-6 combines with J gene TRBJ1-5. The V gene's germline CDR1 is SGHDT and CDR2 YYEEEE. The CDR3 sequence is 14 residues long. The CDR3 here is CASSLQEGDQPQHF.

This clonotype registers medium-sized by frequency. The chain employs TRBV27 and TRBJ2-7; without DNA, the TCRdb call of TRBD1 cannot be checked. This CDR3 region has 17 residues. The germline gives CDR1 MNHEY, CDR2 SMNVEV (reference sequence). CDR3 amino acids: CASTLKAGRSDSYEQYF.

The chain joins TRBV19 to TRBJ2-5. The germline V gene encodes CDR1 LNHDA and CDR2 SQIVND (reference sequence). The CDR3 is 12 amino acids. CDR3 amino acids: CASSNNQETQYF.

CDR3 region: CSARTVDRGPSLSEQYF. V usage is TRBV20-1 and J usage is TRBJ2-7; TCRdb calls TRBD1, which cannot be checked without DNA. The CDR3 runs to 17 residues. CDR1 is DFQATT and CDR2 is SNEGSKA in the germline V gene (reference sequence).

The gene calls are TRBV11-2 and TRBJ2-7; without DNA, the TCRdb call of TRBD1 cannot be checked. The CDR3 loop spans 15 amino acids. From germline, CDR1 is SGHAT and CDR2 FQNNGV. The CDR3 protein is CASSLSDRAIDEQYF.

The chain is built from TRBV11-2 and TRBJ2-7; TCRdb indicates TRBD1, and absent DNA this call remains unverified. Germline V CDR1 and CDR2: SGHAT, FQNNGV. The CDR3 contains 12 residues. The CDR3 reads CASSLVAPEQYF. Together with reference TRBV11-2 and TRBJ2-7, the CDR3 gives the full variable domain: EAGVAQSPRYKIIEKRQSVAFWCNPISGHATLYWYQQILGQGPKLLIQFQNNGVVDDSQLPKDRFSAERLKGVDSTLKIQPAKLEDSAVYLCASSLVAPEQYFGPGTRLTVT.

Measured by frequency, this clonotype is large. The chain recombines TRBV20-1 with TRBJ2-5; TCRdb designates TRBD1, a call that cannot be tested without DNA. The germline V gene has CDR1 DFQATT and CDR2 SNEGSKA (reference sequence). CDR3 length: 12 amino acids. CDR3 sequence: CSAGTGSETQYF.

This clonotype registers medium-sized by frequency. The rearrangement uses TRBV5-6 and TRBJ1-2; TCRdb returns TRBD1, unconfirmable since there is no DNA. This CDR3 region has 16 residues. CDR1 SGHDT and CDR2 YYEEEE come from the germline V gene. The CDR3 sequence is CASSTGTGDGTHGYTF. The entire variable domain, with the rest obtained from reference TRBV5-6 and TRBJ1-2, is as follows: DAGVTQSPTHLIKTRGQQVTLRCSPKSGHDTVSWYQQALGQGPQFIFQYYEEEERQRGNFPDRFSGHQFPNYSSELNVNALLLGDSALYLCASSTGTGDGTHGYTFGSGTRLTVV.

This clonotype registers medium-sized (0.01 to 0.1%) by frequency. The chain uses TRBV19 and TRBJ1-5. CDR1 LNHDA and CDR2 SQIVND come from the germline V gene (reference sequence). This CDR3 region has 14 residues. The CDR3 region is CASSIESYNQPQHF.

Its frequency marks this clonotype as large. This chain connects TRBV29-1 to TRBJ1-2; checking the TCRdb D call of TRBD1 is not possible without DNA. Looked up from germline, CDR1 is SQVTM and CDR2 is ANQGSEA. The CDR3 covers 13 residues. CDR3 in amino acids: CSVVGGVNYGYTF.

V is TRBV7-9 and J is TRBJ2-1; TCRdb lists TRBD2, though no DNA is available to test this call. Germline CDR1 reads SEHNR; CDR2 reads FQNEAQ (reference sequence). This CDR3 is built from 17 residues. The CDR3 loop is CASSFLGGGRVRNEQFF.

This clonotype ranks as medium-sized in terms of frequency. The chain employs TRBV29-1 and TRBJ1-4; with no DNA, the TCRdb D assignment of TRBD1 cannot be verified. CDR3 size: 13 residues. Germline V gives CDR1 SQVTM, CDR2 ANQGSEA. The CDR3 here is CSVARGLNEKLFF.

The chain employs TRBV27 and TRBJ2-5. The CDR3 covers 14 residues. The germline CDR1 and CDR2 sequences are MNHEY and SMNVEV (reference sequence). The CDR3 loop reads CASSLVIGQETQYF.

The chain employs TRBV20-1 and TRBJ1-2; TCRdb gives TRBD1 as the D gene, but with no DNA this cannot be confirmed. From germline, CDR1 is DFQATT and CDR2 SNEGSKA (reference sequence). CDR3 length: 15 amino acids. CDR3 residues: CSARGGRGTNYGYTF.

The chain couples TRBV28 to TRBJ2-1; checking the TCRdb D call of TRBD1 is not possible without DNA. CDR1 is MDHEN, CDR2 SYDVKM, per germline. CDR3 length: 17 residues. CDR3 region: CASSFNQGQGLYNEQFF.

The chain combines TRBV4-1 with TRBJ1-5. Germline V gene sequence: CDR1 MGHRA, CDR2 YSYEKL. This CDR3 is 13 amino acids long. CDR3 sequence: CASSQVRTQPQHF.

V is TRBV20-1 and J is TRBJ2-7; the TCRdb D gene call, TRBD2, has no DNA to confirm it. The CDR3 has 16 residues. Germline V gene sequence: CDR1 DFQATT, CDR2 SNEGSKA (reference sequence). CDR3 amino acids: CSATGLAGGPGREQYF.